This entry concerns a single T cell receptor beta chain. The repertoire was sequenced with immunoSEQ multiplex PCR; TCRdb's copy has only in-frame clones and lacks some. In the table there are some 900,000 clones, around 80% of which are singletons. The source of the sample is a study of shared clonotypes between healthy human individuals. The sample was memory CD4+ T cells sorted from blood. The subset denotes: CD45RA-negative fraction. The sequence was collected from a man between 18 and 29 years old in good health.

CDR3 in amino acids: CSVGQRADTQYF. The CDR3, as DNA: TGCAGCGTTGGTCAGCGGGCAGATACGCAGTATTTT. V and J are TRBV29-1 and TRBJ2-3, with a possible D match to TRBD2 (6 bases). In germline, CDR1 is SQVTM, CDR2 ANQGSEA. The V gene lost 4 bases and the J gene lost 4 bases, with 9 bases spanning the gap. This CDR3 spans 12 amino acids.